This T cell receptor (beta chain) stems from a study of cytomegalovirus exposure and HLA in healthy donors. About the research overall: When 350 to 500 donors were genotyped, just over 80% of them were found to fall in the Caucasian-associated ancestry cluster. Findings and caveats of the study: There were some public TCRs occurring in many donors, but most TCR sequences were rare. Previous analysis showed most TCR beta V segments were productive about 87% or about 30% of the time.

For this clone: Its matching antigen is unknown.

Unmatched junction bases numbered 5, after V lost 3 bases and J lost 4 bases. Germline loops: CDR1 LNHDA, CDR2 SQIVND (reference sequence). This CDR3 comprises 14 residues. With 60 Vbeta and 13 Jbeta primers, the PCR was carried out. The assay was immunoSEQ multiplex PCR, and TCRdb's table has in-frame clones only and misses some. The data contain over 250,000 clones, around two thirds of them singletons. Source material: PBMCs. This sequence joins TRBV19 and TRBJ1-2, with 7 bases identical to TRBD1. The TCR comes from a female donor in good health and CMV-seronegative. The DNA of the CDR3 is TGTGCCAGTAGTATCCCGGGACAGATCTATGGCTACACCTTC. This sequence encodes CASSIPGQIYGYTF.